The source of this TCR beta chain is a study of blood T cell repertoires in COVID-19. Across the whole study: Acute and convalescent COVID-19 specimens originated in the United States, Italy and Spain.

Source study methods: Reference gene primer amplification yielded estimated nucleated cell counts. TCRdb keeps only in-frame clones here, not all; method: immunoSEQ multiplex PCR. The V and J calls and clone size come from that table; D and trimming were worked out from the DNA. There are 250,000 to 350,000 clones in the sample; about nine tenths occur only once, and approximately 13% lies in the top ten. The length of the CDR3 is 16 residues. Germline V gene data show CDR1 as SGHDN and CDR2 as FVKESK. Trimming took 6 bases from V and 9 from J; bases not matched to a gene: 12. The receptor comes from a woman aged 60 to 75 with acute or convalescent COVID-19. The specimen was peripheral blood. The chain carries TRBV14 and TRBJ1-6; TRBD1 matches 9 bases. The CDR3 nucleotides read TGTGCCAGCAGAGCAACTACCGGGACAGGGATTTCACCCCTCCACTTT. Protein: CASRATTGTGISPLHF.